Presented here are 11 T cell receptor beta chains from one specimen sequenced in a study of T cells in Graves' hyperthyroidism and ophthalmopathy. RNA transcripts provided the source from which TCR beta CDR3 regions were amplified. HTBI primers were employed in a first-round RT-PCR of the TCR CDR3. One entry per CDR3 protein, called by TCRdb with MiXCR from the multiplex PCR reads. The sample lists about 260,000 distinct CDR3 sequences, about a sixth occurring once. The sequenced sample was blood. Receptors originate from a woman aged 18-30 years with Graves' ophthalmopathy.

In this sample, this clonotype turned up many times. V and J are TRBV20-1 and TRBJ2-4, with D tentatively TRBD2 (7 bases). The V end lost 0 bases, the J end lost 6 bases, and 24 bases lay between the germline ends. This CDR3 has 18 amino acids. CDR1 and CDR2 (germline): DFQATT, SNEGSKA (reference sequence). The CDR3 here is CSARDRGGIRGEGNIQYF. DNA of the CDR3: TGCAGTGCTAGAGATAGGGGGGGAATCAGGGGAGAGGGAAACATTCAGTACTTC.

This clonotype came up many times. This CDR3 is CSARDWGGLSSYNEQFF. The DNA of the CDR3 is TGCAGTGCTAGAGATTGGGGGGGCCTCAGCTCCTACAATGAGCAGTTCTTC. The J gene is TRBJ2-1, the V gene TRBV20-1; D possibly corresponds to TRBD2 (7 bases). Germline CDR1 reads DFQATT; CDR2 reads SNEGSKA (reference sequence). V lost 0 bases and J lost 0, with 15 bases in between. The CDR3 loop spans 17 amino acids.

This clonotype was detected many times. This chain uses TRBV29-1 with TRBJ1-1; no reliable D call. The CDR3 contains 11 residues. Trimming shortened V by 4 bases and J by 7 bases, and 10 bases separated the two germline ends. Per the germline V gene, CDR1 is SQVTM and CDR2 is ANQGSEA. CDR3 nucleotides: TGCAGCGTTGGTGGGAACGGTGAAGCTTTCTTT. As protein: CSVGGNGEAFF.

This clonotype has ten or more counts. The J gene is TRBJ1-1, the V gene TRBV4-1; D possibly corresponds to TRBD1 (5 bases). Germline-derived CDR1 and CDR2 are MGHRA and YSYEKL. The CDR3 is 16 residues long. V lost 4 bases and J lost 2, with 17 bases in between. This CDR3 is CASSPGWGGPNTEAFF. The CDR3 nucleotides read TGCGCCAGCAGCCCTGGCTGGGGGGGTCCTAACACTGAAGCTTTCTTT.

Ten or more counts support this clonotype. The J gene is TRBJ1-2, the V gene TRBV12-3 or TRBV12-4; D might be TRBD1 (6 bases). With 7 bases removed from V and 10 bases from J, the gap between germline ends came to 13 bases. The CDR3 is 11 residues long. This CDR3 is CASTLGGPYTF. As DNA, the CDR3 is TGTGCCAGCACCCTAGGGGGGCCCTACACCTTC.

This clonotype was recorded many times. The V and J genes are TRBV2 and TRBJ2-5, with D perhaps matching TRBD1 (6 bases). V lost 6 bases and J 3 bases, leaving 11 bases between the germline ends. Per germline, CDR1 SNHLY and CDR2 FYNNEI. This CDR3 has 13 amino acids. CDR3 nucleotides: TGTGCCAGCAGGGGCCGGGACAAAGAGACCCAGTACTTC. Protein product: CASRGRDKETQYF.

This rearrangement joins TRBV9 to TRBJ2-7, with 8 bases identical to TRBD1. From germline, CDR1 is SGDLS and CDR2 YYNGEE. The CDR3 is 14 amino acids. V lost 4 bases to trimming and J lost 2 bases; unmatched junction nucleotides: 5. CDR3 sequence reads: CASSPPDRAYEQYF. The CDR3 nucleotides are TGTGCCAGCAGCCCGCCGGACAGGGCCTACGAGCAGTACTTC. Supplemented by reference TRBV9 and TRBJ2-7, the full variable domain reads DSGVTQTPKHLITATGQRVTLRCSPRSGDLSVYWYQQSLDQGLQFLIQYYNGEERAKGNILERFSAQQFPDLHSELNLSSLELGDSALYFCASSPPDRAYEQYFGPGTRLTVT.

This clonotype has ten or more counts. The chain is built from TRBV10-3 and TRBJ2-1, with TRBD1 matching 10 bases. V lost 3 bases, J lost 3 bases, and 5 bases stayed unmatched. The CDR3 runs to 16 residues. Germline loops: CDR1 ENHRY, CDR2 SYGVKD. The CDR3 is CAISDGGTGDYNEQFF. The CDR3 DNA reads TGTGCCATCAGTGACGGCGGGACAGGGGACTACAATGAGCAGTTCTTC.

The rearrangement uses TRBV28 and TRBJ2-5, with TRBD1 identical over 8 bases. After removal of 1 base from V and 5 bases from J, the junction contained 9 bases not matched to a gene. The CDR3 has 16 residues. Germline V gene data show CDR1 as MDHEN and CDR2 as SYDVKM. In DNA, the CDR3 is TGTGCCAGCAGTTTATTATCAGGGGGCTTATGGGAGACCCAGTACTTC. Translation: CASSLLSGGLWETQYF.

V gene TRBV7-2 combines with J gene TRBJ2-1, with 8 bases aligning to TRBD2. Trimming at V came to 6 bases and at J to 5 bases, leaving 6 bases not matched to a gene. Germline V lookup: CDR1 SGHTA, CDR2 FQGNSA. This CDR3 contains 14 residues. For the CDR3, the DNA is TGTGCCAGCAGGCCGGGGGGGGACGACAATGAGCAGTTCTTC. The encoded protein is CASRPGGDDNEQFF.

This clonotype was recorded at least ten times. V usage is TRBV28 and J usage is TRBJ2-3; D not resolved. Trimming removed 7 bases from V and 2 bases from J, with 13 bases in between. The CDR3 length is 14 residues. CDR1 is MDHEN, CDR2 SYDVKM, per germline. CDR3 residues: CASKVFPDTDTQYF. The CDR3 DNA sequence: TGTGCCAGCAAGGTCTTCCCGGACACAGATACGCAGTATTTT.